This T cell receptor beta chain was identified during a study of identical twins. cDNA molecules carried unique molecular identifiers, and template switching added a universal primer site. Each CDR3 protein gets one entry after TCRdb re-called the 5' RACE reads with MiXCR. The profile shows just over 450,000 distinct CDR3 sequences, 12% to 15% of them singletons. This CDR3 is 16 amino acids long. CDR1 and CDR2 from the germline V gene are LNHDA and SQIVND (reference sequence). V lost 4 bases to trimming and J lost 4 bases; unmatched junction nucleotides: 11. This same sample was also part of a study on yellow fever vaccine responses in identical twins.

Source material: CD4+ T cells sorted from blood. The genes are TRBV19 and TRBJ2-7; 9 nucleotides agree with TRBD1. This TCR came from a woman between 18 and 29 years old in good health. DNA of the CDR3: TGTGCCAGTAGTAAGGCCGCGGGGACAGGGCTTTACGAGCAGTACTTC. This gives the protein CASSKAAGTGLYEQYF. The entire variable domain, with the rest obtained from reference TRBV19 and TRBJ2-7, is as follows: DGGITQSPKYLFRKEGQNVTLSCEQNLNHDAMYWYRQDPGQGLRLIYYSQIVNDFQKGDIAEGYSVSREKKESFPLTVTSAQKNPTAFYLCASSKAAGTGLYEQYFGPGTRLTVT.